This T cell receptor beta chain was retrieved from a study of T-cell reconstitution after alpha-beta-depleted transplantation in children. The CDR3 extends over 16 amino acids. The germline V gene encodes CDR1 LGHNA and CDR2 YSLEER. The ends were cut back, 6 bases at V and 5 bases at J, with 20 bases in the middle. Unique molecular identifiers were incorporated into the prepared TCRbeta library. TCRdb used MiXCR to reprocess the PCR reads, holding one entry per CDR3 protein. The repertoire holds some 250,000 distinct CDR3 sequences, with more than 10% as singletons. This receptor was identified in a human donor who donated a stem cell graft to a child with acute lymphoblastic leukemia. The sample here was PBMCs from the stem cell graft donor, taken from the stem cell graft. V gene TRBV4-3 combines with J gene TRBJ1-5, with D maybe TRBD1 (5 bases). The CDR3 here is CASSHQDRGGDQPQHF. DNA for the CDR3: TGCGCCAGCAGTCACCAAGATAGGGGCGGCGATCAGCCCCAGCATTTT.